This T cell receptor (beta chain) derives from a study of blood T cell repertoires in COVID-19 (TCRdb year 2020). Broadly, across the study: Samples covering the acute and convalescent phases of COVID-19 were provided by collaborators in the United States, Italy and Spain. The prospective study material was composed of cDNA or gDNA derived from T cells, B-cell-depleted T cells, or PBMCs. The dataset comprised deeply sampled blood TCRbeta repertoires from subjects exposed to, actively infected with, or recovered from COVID-19. The repertoires were released in a freely available public database intended as a resource for research on the immune response to SARS-CoV-2. Samples came from the ongoing ImmuneRACE study (first 160 participants) plus 1,254 subjects from 6 global collaborators. Nearly every sample came with metadata listing a de-identified subject ID, COVID-19 status, age in years and sex. HLA class I and class II types, where available, came from metadata supplied by the sample provider rather than from assay-based typing.

As for this clone: Its target antigen remains unknown. No much larger clone is present one base from it, and per-base qualities are unavailable.

General study outcomes and caveats: Clinical and demographic metadata were provided uncurated, with the amount varying by source and participant.

Participants in the prospective study were aged roughly 18 to 100 years, lived in under 30 United States geographic areas, and enrolled through a virtual design. In the prospective study, cohorts were assigned on the basis of participant-reported clinical history obtained from a screening survey and a study questionnaire. Mobile phlebotomists in the prospective study collected whole blood, serum and a nasopharyngeal or oropharyngeal swab from every participant. Additional blood draws and questionnaires over a roughly two-month period could optionally be provided by prospective study participants. Blood samples from the prospective study were shipped frozen or at room temperature prior to DNA extraction. TCRbeta CDR3 regions were amplified from genomic DNA by means of the immunoSEQ Assay, a bias-controlled multiplex PCR. The authors processed their data as follows. Nucleated cell counts per sample were estimated from amplification of reference gene primers within the assay. To quantify the absolute abundance of each unique TCRbeta CDR3 rearrangement, sequence reads were collapsed and filtered. For each sample, productive Simpson clonality was calculated as the square root of Simpson's diversity index over productive rearrangements. Sourced from immuneACCESS, this table was stored by TCRdb with only in-frame sequences that have V and J called. A share of the clones is absent; for the studies checked, an unresolved V gene accounts for under half, and the remainder has no known explanation. Clonal size and the V and J genes are those of that table, whereas D and trimming came from the DNA. Recorded for this sample are nearly 250,000 clones; 85% of them occurred a single time. The leading ten clones occupy around 10% of the sample.

Sample: PBMCs or T cells enriched from blood (not recorded which). This TCR was sampled from a woman in her 50s with acute COVID-19.

The DNA sequence reads TGTGCCAGTATTGAGGTTCCGGGCACAGATACGCAGTATTTT. It codes for CASIEVPGTDTQYF. The sequence is built from TRBV19 and TRBJ2-3, with no confident D gene call. V is reduced by 7 bases and J by 1 base, leaving a spacing of 12 bases between them. According to the germline V gene (reference sequence), CDR1 reads LNHDA and CDR2 reads SQIVND. From the cysteine through the phenylalanine, the CDR3 covers 14 amino acids. The CDR3 DNA has 42 bases and is translated from base 1.